This T cell receptor beta chain was recovered during a study of human T cells and chemical hapten exposure listed by TCRdb under 2021. Turning to the overall study: Libraries were combined into a pool for sequencing, and differences in TCR yield between samples came mainly from small differences in library volumes within the pool. This study followed changes in the peripheral blood TCR repertoire in vivo during primary and secondary sensitization of alopecia patients to the hapten diphenylcyclopropenone (DPC). For every blood RNA sample, sequencing covered both the TCR alpha and TCR beta chains.

Total RNA was extracted from unfractionated whole blood collected in Tempus Blood RNA tubes. Five healthy volunteers acted as controls for TCR sequencing and had blood drawn at day 0, 2 weeks and 6 weeks. The method behind the library was 5' RACE. The data were produced on an Illumina MiSeq. Library preparation attached unique molecular identifiers to individual cDNA molecules for quantitative, reproducible TCR counting. The published analysis was carried out like this. The median number of TCRs per sample was 95,638, ranging from roughly 23,224 to 700,000. V, J and CDR3 annotation of the TCR reads was performed with the Decombinator software suite. To make PS versus PT1 abundance plots, every sample was subsampled to the same number of TCRs (28,000). Expanded TCRs were defined as absent before sensitization and observed at least eight times at the 2-week time point. TCRdb passed the public sequencing reads through fastp at Q25 and MiXCR, retaining productive beta sequences. Each CDR3 protein appears once, grouped with its most common genes and DNA. These V and J calls rely on TCRdb rather than the paper's analysis. The sample profile shows about 140,000 distinct CDR3 sequences; around 4.1% of them were found once. The ten largest make up around 1.4% of the sample.

General findings and caveats noted by the study authors: DPC sensitization did not change the number of TCRs with a frequency above 1 in 1000, and there was no evidence of changes in global repertoire structure. After repeated subsampling, changes were observed in the strength of the expansion versus patch-test correlation and in the threshold at which the correlation became significant.

Only a few counts were recorded for this clonotype. The target of this receptor is not known. The sample holds no much larger clone one base away, and base qualities are not on file. CDR1 and CDR2, looked up from the germline V gene, are SGDLS and YYNGEE. The CDR3 runs 19 residues from the cysteine to the phenylalanine. Of the read, only the CDR3 DNA is kept; its 57 bases are in frame from base 1. V drops 3 bases and J drops 0 bases, leaving 19 bases in between. The receptor chain draws on TRBV9 and TRBJ1-6, with a weak D call of TRBD1 (5 bases match). This clonotype was obtained from a female donor in good health. The sequenced DNA is TGTGCCAGCAGCGATCGCCCGGGACTTCAGAGCTCCTATAATTCACCCCTCCACTTT. Translated, it reads CASSDRPGLQSSYNSPLHF.